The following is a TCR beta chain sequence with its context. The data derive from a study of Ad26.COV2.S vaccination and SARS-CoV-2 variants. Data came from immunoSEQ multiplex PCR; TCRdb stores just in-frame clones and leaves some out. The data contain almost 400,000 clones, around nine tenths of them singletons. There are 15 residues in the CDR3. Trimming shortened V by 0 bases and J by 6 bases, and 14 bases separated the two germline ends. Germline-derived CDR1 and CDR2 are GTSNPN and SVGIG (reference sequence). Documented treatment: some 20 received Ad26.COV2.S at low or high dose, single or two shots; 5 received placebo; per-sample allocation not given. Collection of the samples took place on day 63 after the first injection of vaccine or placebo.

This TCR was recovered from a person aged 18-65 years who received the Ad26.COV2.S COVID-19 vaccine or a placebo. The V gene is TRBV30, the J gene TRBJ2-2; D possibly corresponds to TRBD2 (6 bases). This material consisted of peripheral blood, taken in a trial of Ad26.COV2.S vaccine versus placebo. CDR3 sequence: CAWSVGGNWAGELFF. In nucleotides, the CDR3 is TGTGCCTGGAGTGTTGGAGGGAACTGGGCCGGGGAGCTGTTTTTT.